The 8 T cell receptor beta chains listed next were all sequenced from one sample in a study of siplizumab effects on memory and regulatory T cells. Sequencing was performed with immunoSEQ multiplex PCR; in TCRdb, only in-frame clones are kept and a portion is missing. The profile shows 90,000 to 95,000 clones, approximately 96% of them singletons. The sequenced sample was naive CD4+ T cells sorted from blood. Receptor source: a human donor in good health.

The CDR3 nucleotides read TGTGCCAGCAGCTTAGCCCCCACAGGGATCTTCACTGAAGCTTTCTTT. It translates to CASSLAPTGIFTEAFF. The chain couples TRBV11-3 to TRBJ1-1; tentatively, D is TRBD1 (6 bases). V was pared by 1 base and J by 4 bases, with 16 bases between. Germline-derived CDR1 and CDR2 are SGHNT and YENEEA. The CDR3 is 16 residues long.

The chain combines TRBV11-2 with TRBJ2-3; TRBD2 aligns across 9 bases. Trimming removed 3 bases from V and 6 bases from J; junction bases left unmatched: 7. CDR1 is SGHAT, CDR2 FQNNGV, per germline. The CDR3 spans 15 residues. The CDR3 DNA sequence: TGTGCCAGCAGCTTCTCGGCGGGGGGGGCCGATACGCAGTATTTT. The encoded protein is CASSFSAGGADTQYF.

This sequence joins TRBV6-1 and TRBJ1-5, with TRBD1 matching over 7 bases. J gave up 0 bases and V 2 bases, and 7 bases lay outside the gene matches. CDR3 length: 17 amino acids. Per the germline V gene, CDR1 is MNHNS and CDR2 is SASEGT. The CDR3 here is CASSERTGTYSNQPQHF. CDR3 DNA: TGTGCCAGCAGTGAAAGGACAGGAACCTATAGCAATCAGCCCCAGCATTTT.

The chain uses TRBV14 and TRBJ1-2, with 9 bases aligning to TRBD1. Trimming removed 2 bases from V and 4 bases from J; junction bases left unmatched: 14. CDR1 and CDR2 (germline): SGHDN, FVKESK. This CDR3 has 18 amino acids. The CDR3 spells CASSQYSQQGARSYGYTF. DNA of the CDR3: TGTGCCAGCAGCCAATACTCTCAACAGGGGGCCCGTTCCTATGGCTACACCTTC. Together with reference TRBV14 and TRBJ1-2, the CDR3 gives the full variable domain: EAGVTQFPSHSVIEKGQTVTLRCDPISGHDNLYWYRRVMGKEIKFLLHFVKESKQDESGMPNNRFLAERTGGTYSTLKVQPAELEDSGVYFCASSQYSQQGARSYGYTFGSGTRLTVV.

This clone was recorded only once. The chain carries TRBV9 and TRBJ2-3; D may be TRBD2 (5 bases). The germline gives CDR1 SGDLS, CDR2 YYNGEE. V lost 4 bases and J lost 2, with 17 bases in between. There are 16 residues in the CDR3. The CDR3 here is CASSTGRVGFTDTQYF. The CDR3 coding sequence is TGTGCCAGCAGCACCGGGCGGGTGGGCTTCACAGATACGCAGTATTTT.

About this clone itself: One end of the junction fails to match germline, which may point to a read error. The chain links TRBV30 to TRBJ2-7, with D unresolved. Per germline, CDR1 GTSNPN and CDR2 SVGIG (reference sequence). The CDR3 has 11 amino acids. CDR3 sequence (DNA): TGTGCTTGGAGATCGGGCTACGAGCAGTACTTC. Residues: CAWRSGYEQYF. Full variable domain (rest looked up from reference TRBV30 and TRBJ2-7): SQTIHQWPATLVQPVGSPLSLECTVEGTSNPNLYWYRQAAGRGLQLLFYSVGIGQISSEVPQNLSASRPQDRQFILSSKKLLLSDSGFYLCAWRSGYEQYFGPGTRLTVT.

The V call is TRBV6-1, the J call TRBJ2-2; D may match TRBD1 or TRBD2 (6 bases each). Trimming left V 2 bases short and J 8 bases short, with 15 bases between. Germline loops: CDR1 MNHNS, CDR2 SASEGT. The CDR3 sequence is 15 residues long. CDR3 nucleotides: TGTGCCAGCAGTGAACGTTGGCAGGGGACTGGGGAGCTGTTTTTT. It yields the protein CASSERWQGTGELFF.

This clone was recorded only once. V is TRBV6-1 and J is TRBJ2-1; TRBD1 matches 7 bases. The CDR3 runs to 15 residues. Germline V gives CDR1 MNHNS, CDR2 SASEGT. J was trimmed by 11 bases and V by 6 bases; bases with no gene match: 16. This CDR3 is CASRAPGQLGFKQFF. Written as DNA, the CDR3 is TGTGCCAGCAGGGCACCGGGACAGTTAGGTTTCAAGCAGTTCTTC.